A single T cell receptor (beta chain) is shown here with its context. This sample stems from a study of blood T cell repertoires in COVID-19. Study summary: The United States, Italy and Spain provided the acute and convalescent COVID-19 samples. Sources were T cells, B-cell-depleted T cells, or PBMCs; the material itself was cDNA or gDNA.

Methods used by the authors: Reference gene primer amplification in the assay estimated nucleated cell counts. Data came from immunoSEQ multiplex PCR; TCRdb stores just in-frame clones and leaves some out. The D gene and trimming were derived from the DNA, and the V and J assignments and clone size from that table. The top ten hold around 6.4% of the sample, which has about 250,000 clones, about 85% seen once. The CDR3 totals 12 residues. V was pared by 7 bases and J by 5 bases, with 7 bases of the junction left unmatched. The germline gives CDR1 SQVTM, CDR2 ANQGSEA. Material: peripheral blood. The receptor was isolated from a woman aged 55-69 years with active or convalescent COVID-19. V usage is TRBV29-1 and J usage is TRBJ2-5; 7 bases line up with TRBD2. The CDR3 DNA is TGCAGCGCTGGACTAGTCGGCGAGACCCAGTACTTC. Protein: CSAGLVGETQYF.